The 4 T cell receptor beta chains below come from one sample, sequenced in a study of T-cell memory formation after mild COVID-19. One entry per CDR3 protein, called by TCRdb with MiXCR from the 5' RACE reads. This table holds a few hundred thousand distinct CDR3 sequences, roughly 19% found once. Sequenced input: PBMCs or a T cell subset sorted from them (not recorded which). Receptor source: a man aged 18 to 35 who had mild COVID-19 (a few samples of this study predate the infection). Cell type and time point are not known.

This chain joins TRBV29-1 and TRBJ2-7, with a possible D match to TRBD1 (5 bases). The CDR3 runs to 11 residues. Per the germline V gene, CDR1 is SQVTM and CDR2 is ANQGSEA. V was cut by 7 bases and J by 5 bases, with 12 bases left in between. The CDR3 coding sequence is TGCAGCGCGAAAGGGGTCAACGAGCAGTACTTC. This translates into CSAKGVNEQYF.

This clonotype was seen more than once but under ten times. This rearrangement joins TRBV20-1 to TRBJ2-5, with D possibly matching TRBD2 (5 bases). V lost 3 bases, J lost 2 bases, and 10 bases lay in between. This CDR3 region has 13 residues. Germline V lookup: CDR1 DFQATT, CDR2 SNEGSKA (reference sequence). CDR3 loop: CSASGRGQETQYF. The DNA for the CDR3 is TGCAGTGCTAGTGGCCGGGGACAAGAGACCCAGTACTTC.

This clonotype was recorded a few times. This sequence joins TRBV2 and TRBJ2-3; weak D call: TRBD2 (5 bases). This CDR3 is built from 12 residues. The V end lost 6 bases, the J end lost 4 bases, and 8 bases lay between the germline ends. CDR1 and CDR2 (germline): SNHLY, FYNNEI. CDR3 sequence (DNA): TGTGCCAGCAGCTATAGCGCAGATACGCAGTATTTT. Translation gives CASSYSADTQYF.

There are a few counts of this clonotype. At one end, the junction sequence differs from germline, possibly due to a read error. The V call is TRBV7-7, the J call TRBJ2-1; D might be TRBD2 (6 bases). The CDR3 totals 13 residues. Germline CDR1 is SSHAT and CDR2 is FNYEAQ (reference sequence). Here the CDR3 reads CASSYRDGGEQFF. DNA for the CDR3: TGTGCTAGCAGCTATCGGGACGGGGGTGAGCAGTTCTTC.